The next 28 T cell receptor beta chains were all read from a single sample in a study of long-term antiretroviral therapy in people with HIV. The assay, immunoSEQ v3.0, was run at survey level. Sequencing used immunoSEQ multiplex PCR; TCRdb keeps in-frame clones, though not all of them. The profile shows 16,000 or so clones, around 80% of them singletons. The sequencing here drew on unsorted PBMCs, taken 0.1 years before starting antiretroviral therapy. The receptors here all came from a man aged 18 to 30 with HIV.

This clone has a single count. The rearrangement links TRBV28 to TRBJ2-7, with 7 bases aligning to TRBD1. Germline CDR1 reads MDHEN; CDR2 reads SYDVKM. CDR3 length: 15 amino acids. The ends lost 4 bases at V and 3 bases at J; junction bases unmatched: 9. The CDR3 nucleotides are TGTGCCAGCAGTTCCCTCGACAGGGCTTACTACGAGCAGTACTTC. It translates to CASSSLDRAYYEQYF.

This chain connects TRBV6-1 to TRBJ2-2, with D perhaps TRBD1 or TRBD2 (5 bases each). Between the trimmed V and J ends, which lost 9 bases and 1 base, there was a span of 15 bases. From germline, CDR1 is MNHNS and CDR2 SASEGT. The CDR3 is 15 residues long. CDR3 bases: TGTGCCAGTCGACTACAGGAGATGAACACCGGGGAGCTGTTTTTT. Translated, it gives CASRLQEMNTGELFF.

In its sample, this clone was seen a few times. V is TRBV4-3 and J is TRBJ2-2, with 9 bases that match TRBD1. With V trimmed by 1 base and J by 7 bases, 4 bases remained unmatched. The V gene's germline CDR1 is LGHNA and CDR2 YSLEER. The CDR3 is made up of 15 amino acids. CDR3 DNA: TGCGCCAGCAGCCAAGGACAGGGGGGCTACGGGGAGCTGTTTTTT. As protein: CASSQGQGGYGELFF.

The chain couples TRBV7-2 to TRBJ2-6, with 7 bases fitting TRBD1. V dropped 5 bases and J dropped 4; count of bases not matched to a gene: 14. The CDR3 has 18 residues. In germline, CDR1 is SGHTA, CDR2 FQGNSA. The CDR3 here is CASSPFSTGTPGANVLTF. In DNA, the CDR3 is TGTGCCAGCAGCCCCTTCTCGACAGGGACCCCGGGGGCCAACGTCCTGACTTTC.

The chain joins TRBV5-4 to TRBJ1-2; D may be TRBD1 (6 bases). Between the trimmed V and J ends, which lost 4 bases and 4 bases, there was a span of 14 bases. CDR3 length equals 14 residues. Per the germline V gene, CDR1 is SGHNT and CDR2 is YYREEE (reference sequence). CDR3 residues: CASSPGHHSYGYTF. CDR3 bases: TGTGCCAGCAGCCCGGGACACCATTCCTATGGCTACACCTTC. The variable domain in full, with the rest retrieved from reference TRBV5-4 and TRBJ1-2, is ETGVTQSPTHLIKTRGQQVTLRCSSQSGHNTVSWYQQALGQGPQFIFQYYREEENGRGNFPPRFSGLQFPNYSSELNVNALELDDSALYLCASSPGHHSYGYTFGSGTRLTVV.

The chain couples TRBV19 to TRBJ2-1; D gene unclear. Germline V lookup: CDR1 LNHDA, CDR2 SQIVND (reference sequence). V shed 4 bases and J shed 10 bases, with 14 bases lying between them. CDR3 size: 13 residues. CDR3 DNA: TGTGCCAGTAGTAAGCCCGCAATCGCAGAGCAGTTCTTC. This translates into CASSKPAIAEQFF.

The rearrangement uses TRBV27 and TRBJ1-1, with unresolved D. This CDR3 has 14 amino acids. CDR1 and CDR2 from the germline V gene are MNHEY and SMNVEV (reference sequence). V dropped 0 bases and J dropped 0 bases, with 5 bases sitting between them. The CDR3 spells CASSLSYMNTEAFF. The CDR3 coding sequence is TGTGCCAGCAGTTTATCCTACATGAACACTGAAGCTTTCTTT.

This clone was seen a few times. A read error may explain this, as a much larger clone is one base away. Other DNA sequences in this specimen translate into the identical CDR3. The J gene is TRBJ1-2, the V gene TRBV9, with D tentatively TRBD1 (6 bases). CDR3 size: 15 residues. V was trimmed by 0 bases and J by 5 bases, leaving 14 bases between them. The germline CDR1 and CDR2 sequences are SGDLS and YYNGEE. Here the CDR3 DNA reads TGTGCCAGCAGCGTAGAGGCCGGGGGCTGGTATGGCTACACCTTC. Amino acids: CASSVEAGGWYGYTF.

The chain uses TRBV28 and TRBJ1-1, with a tentative D call TRBD1 (5 bases). The germline V and J ends were trimmed by 2 bases and 3 bases, with 7 bases remaining between them. The CDR3 consists of 13 residues. The germline V gene encodes CDR1 MDHEN and CDR2 SYDVKM. The CDR3 sequence: CASSLVRDTEAFF. The CDR3 nucleotides are TGTGCCAGCAGTTTAGTCAGGGACACTGAAGCTTTCTTT. The full variable domain, in which reference TRBV28 and TRBJ1-1 provide the parts outside the CDR3, is DVKVTQSSRYLVKRTGEKVFLECVQDMDHENMFWYRQDPGLGLRLIYFSYDVKMKEKGDIPEGYSVSREKKERFSLILESASTNQTSMYLCASSLVRDTEAFFGQGTRLTVV.

V gene TRBV5-6 combines with J gene TRBJ1-1; D may be TRBD1 (5 bases). Germline V gene data show CDR1 as SGHDT and CDR2 as YYEEEE. The V and J ends lost 3 bases and 8 bases respectively, with 11 bases between them. The CDR3 contains 12 residues. This CDR3 is CASSSTDREAFF. The CDR3 DNA reads TGTGCCAGCAGCTCCACAGACAGAGAAGCTTTCTTT.

This chain uses TRBV2 with TRBJ1-6; D is unresolved. The germline V and J ends were trimmed by 9 bases and 1 base, with 10 bases remaining between them. Looked up from germline, CDR1 is SNHLY and CDR2 is FYNNEI. This CDR3 spans 14 amino acids. The CDR3 is CARKEGSYNSPLHF. CDR3 bases: TGTGCCAGGAAAGAAGGATCCTATAATTCACCCCTCCACTTT.

The count of this clone is one. The V gene is TRBV27, the J gene TRBJ2-1; 8 bases match TRBD2. This CDR3 has 12 residues. The germline CDR1 and CDR2 sequences are MNHEY and SMNVEV (reference sequence). V shed 4 bases, J shed 15 bases, and the junction held 8 bases outside the gene matches. The CDR3 DNA reads as TGTGCCAGCAGTTCCTGGACTAGCCAACGGTTCTTC. Translated, it gives CASSSWTSQRFF.

V is TRBV6-1 and J is TRBJ2-2; TRBD2 matches at 12 bases. With V trimmed by 4 bases and J by 5 bases, 2 bases remained unmatched. The CDR3 consists of 15 residues. Germline lookup yields CDR1 MNHNS and CDR2 SASEGT. CDR3 amino acids: CASSGLAGDTGELFF. The CDR3 DNA reads as TGTGCCAGCAGTGGACTAGCGGGAGATACCGGGGAGCTGTTTTTT.

The V call is TRBV5-6, the J call TRBJ2-1; TRBD2 is a possible D gene (6 bases). The CDR3 loop spans 15 amino acids. V was pared by 0 bases and J by 8 bases, with 15 bases between. Germline lookup yields CDR1 SGHDT and CDR2 YYEEEE. CDR3: CASSLESSDYHEQFF. For the CDR3, the DNA is TGTGCCAGCAGCTTGGAGAGCTCGGACTATCATGAGCAGTTCTTC.

The gene calls are TRBV27 and TRBJ1-1; D is undetermined. This CDR3 is 13 amino acids long. The germline CDR1 and CDR2 sequences are MNHEY and SMNVEV (reference sequence). The V end was cut by 6 bases, the J end by 0 bases, with 8 bases between. CDR3 amino acids: CASSGWVNTEAFF. The CDR3 DNA reads as TGTGCCAGCAGCGGGTGGGTGAACACTGAAGCTTTCTTT.

This clone was counted a few times. The V and J genes are TRBV11-2 and TRBJ2-2; D ambiguous. Trimming took off 4 bases at V and 6 bases at J, with 12 bases between the two ends. Germline CDR1 SGHAT, CDR2 FQNNGV. This CDR3 region has 14 residues. CDR3 in DNA: TGTGCCAGCAGCTACACTAACCGGGCCGGGGAGCTGTTTTTT. Protein product: CASSYTNRAGELFF.

This clone was recorded once. This chain links TRBV27 with TRBJ2-7; 9 nucleotides match TRBD1. Germline CDR1 MNHEY, CDR2 SMNVEV (reference sequence). V was pared by 8 bases and J by 4 bases, with 12 bases of the junction left unmatched. The length of the CDR3 is 15 residues. This CDR3 is CASGGSDRGLYEQYF. CDR3 in DNA: TGTGCCAGCGGTGGCTCAGACAGGGGGTTATACGAGCAGTACTTC.

This clone occurred a few times. This chain joins TRBV27 and TRBJ2-7; the D gene is possibly TRBD1 (5 bases). V was clipped by 2 bases and J by 2 bases, with 7 bases between them. The CDR3 length is 13 residues. Per germline, CDR1 MNHEY and CDR2 SMNVEV (reference sequence). The CDR3 reads CASSLGRAYEQYF. CDR3 coding DNA: TGTGCCAGCAGTTTAGGCAGGGCCTACGAGCAGTACTTC.

This clone occurred a few times. The chain combines TRBV5-6 with TRBJ1-1; D unresolved. Germline CDR1 is SGHDT and CDR2 is YYEEEE. The CDR3 sequence is 13 residues long. V gave up 0 bases and J gave up 3 bases, with 6 bases separating them. For the CDR3, the DNA is TGTGCCAGCAGCTTGGAACAAGACACTGAAGCTTTCTTT. Translating gives CASSLEQDTEAFF.

The chain has TRBV2 and TRBJ2-5; perhaps TRBD1 as D (5 bases). CDR3 length: 13 amino acids. Looked up from germline, CDR1 is SNHLY and CDR2 is FYNNEI. V gave up 3 bases and J gave up 6 bases, with 11 bases separating them. This CDR3 is CASSDHPGQTQYF. In DNA, the CDR3 is TGTGCCAGCAGTGATCATCCAGGGCAGACCCAGTACTTC.

DNA of the CDR3: TGTGCCAGCAGCTTGGCAGGGGGCGATACGCAGTATTTT. Residues: CASSLAGGDTQYF. J is TRBJ2-3 and V is TRBV5-4; 8 nucleotides line up with TRBD1. The CDR3 loop spans 13 amino acids. After removal of 0 bases from V and 6 bases from J, the junction contained 0 bases not matched to a gene. The V gene's germline CDR1 is SGHNT and CDR2 YYREEE (reference sequence).

This rearrangement joins TRBV6-5 to TRBJ1-6; 10 bases are shared with TRBD1. Germline V lookup: CDR1 MNHEY, CDR2 SVGAGI. This CDR3 spans 15 amino acids. With 7 bases clipped from V and 7 bases from J, the junction kept 7 bases outside the gene matches. The CDR3 is CASTPGTGENSPLHF. DNA of the CDR3: TGTGCCAGCACACCAGGGACAGGGGAAAATTCACCCCTCCACTTT.

The chain joins TRBV7-3 to TRBJ2-3; weak D call: TRBD2 (6 bases). The CDR3 covers 15 residues. Trimming took off 4 bases at V and 1 base at J, with 12 bases between the two ends. The germline V gene has CDR1 SGHTA and CDR2 FQGTGA. CDR3 in DNA: TGTGCCAGCAGCTGGTCCGGAGGGGGCACAGATACGCAGTATTTT. It yields the protein CASSWSGGGTDTQYF.

The J gene is TRBJ2-2, the V gene TRBV4-3; 11 bases are shared with TRBD2. The CDR3 is 17 amino acids. In germline, CDR1 is LGHNA, CDR2 YSLEER. The trim removed 0 bases at V and 7 bases at J, leaving 7 bases unmatched. Here the CDR3 reads CASSQDSLAGGFGELFF. The CDR3 DNA reads as TGCGCCAGCAGCCAAGATTCCCTAGCGGGAGGTTTCGGGGAGCTGTTTTTT.

The genes are TRBV2 and TRBJ1-3; no definite D call. This CDR3 is built from 14 residues. Germline assignment: CDR1 SNHLY and CDR2 FYNNEI. V gave up 2 bases and J gave up 0 bases, with 5 bases separating them. The CDR3 coding sequence is TGTGCCAGCAGTGAATCAGGCTCTGGAAACACCATATATTTT. It yields the protein CASSESGSGNTIYF.

Of note for this clone: The junction departs from the called germline gene at one end, perhaps through a read error. The chain combines TRBV14 with TRBJ2-5; D remains unclear. The V gene's germline CDR1 is SGHDN and CDR2 FVKESK. The CDR3 is made up of 11 amino acids. CDR3 sequence reads: CASSQGLGFHF. As DNA, the CDR3 is TGTGCCAGCAGCCAAGGTTTAGGGTTCCACTTC.

The J gene is TRBJ2-1, the V gene TRBV5-1; 7 bases match TRBD2. CDR3 length: 14 residues. CDR1 and CDR2 (germline): SGHRS, YFSETQ. Trimming took 4 bases from V and 6 from J; bases not matched to a gene: 7. The CDR3 protein is CASSPGTNSNEQFF. As DNA, the CDR3 is TGCGCCAGCAGCCCCGGGACTAACTCCAATGAGCAGTTCTTC.

CDR3 residues: CASKGVAQSDEQFF. DNA of the CDR3: TGTGCCAGCAAAGGGGTGGCGCAATCGGATGAGCAGTTCTTC. The V gene is TRBV5-4, the J gene TRBJ2-1; TRBD1 is a possible D gene (5 bases). The ends were cut back, 6 bases at V and 8 bases at J, with 18 bases in the middle. Germline CDR1 and CDR2: SGHNT and YYREEE (reference sequence). The CDR3 runs 14 residues.